This TCR beta chain was profiled in a study of blood T cell repertoires in COVID-19 (dated by TCRdb to 2019 to 2021). Background for the entire study: Samples from collaborators originated in the United States, Italy and Spain and spanned both the acute and convalescent phases of COVID-19. A de-identified subject ID, COVID-19 status, age in years and sex were almost always included in the sample metadata. Where HLA class I and class II types were available, the types were taken from metadata supplied by the sample provider, not from assay-based typing. The repertoires were released in a freely available public database meant as a resource for research on the immune response to SARS-CoV-2. The dataset comprised deeply sampled blood TCRbeta repertoires from subjects exposed to, actively infected with, or recovered from COVID-19. The material from the prospective study consisted of cDNA or gDNA derived from T cells, B-cell-depleted T cells, or PBMCs. The samples were drawn from two sources: the first 160 participants of the ongoing ImmuneRACE study, and over 950 subjects contributed by 6 global collaborators.

The immunoSEQ Assay, a bias-controlled multiplex PCR, was used to amplify TCRbeta CDR3 regions from genomic DNA. The original methods were these. Within the assay, amplification of reference gene primers was used to estimate how many nucleated cells each sample contained. To quantify the absolute abundance of each unique TCRbeta CDR3 rearrangement, sequence reads were collapsed and filtered. For each sample, productive Simpson clonality was calculated as the square root of Simpson's diversity index across productive rearrangements. TCRdb provides this immuneACCESS table in a form limited to in-frame rearrangements. Some clones are lacking; in checked studies, under half of them reflect an unresolved V gene, and why the rest are absent is not known. Clone size and the V and J calls come from that table; the DNA yielded D and trimming. The sample records 110,000 or so clones, around 74% of which are singletons. The ten largest clones take up approximately 19% of the sample.

V loses 4 bases of germline sequence and J loses 4 bases, and the interval between the two ends is 10 bases. From the germline V gene, CDR1 is KGHSH and CDR2 is LQKENI. The CDR3, cysteine through phenylalanine, is 14 amino acids long. The kept DNA is CDR3 alone, 42 bases in frame from the first base. As for this clone: What this receptor recognizes is not known. No base qualities exist here, and no much larger clone lies one base off it.

Each collaborating institution followed its own protocols to collect whole blood in K2EDTA tubes. For TCRbeta analysis, collaborator samples were shipped as frozen whole blood, as isolated PBMCs, or as DNA extracted from either sample type. What the authors observed across the whole study: Clinical and demographic metadata were provided uncurated, with the amount varying by source and participant.

Material for sequencing was peripheral blood. The sequence derives from a woman in her 70s with acute or convalescent COVID-19. Recombination connected TRBV18 to TRBJ2-2; the D gene cannot be resolved reliably. The DNA reads TGTGCCAGCTCACGCGAGGTTGGCACCGGGGAGCTGTTTTTT. Its translation reads: CASSREVGTGELFF.